This TCR beta chain was captured by sequencing in a study of shared clonotypes between healthy human individuals. Data came from immunoSEQ multiplex PCR; TCRdb stores just in-frame clones and leaves some out. Of 800,000 or so clones detected, about 96% appear once; the ten largest clones hold around 0.25%. The trim removed 1 base at V and 1 base at J, leaving 5 bases unmatched. Germline V gene sequence: CDR1 SEHNR, CDR2 FQNEAQ (reference sequence). The CDR3 has 16 amino acids. Naive CD8 cells were CD45RO-negative, positively selected for CCR7, excluding terminally differentiated effector memory CD45RA+ cells. Donors were Caucasian adults residing in Nashville, Tennessee, USA.

This chain joins TRBV7-9 and TRBJ2-5; 8 bases match TRBD1. Sequenced: naive CD8+ T cells sorted from blood. This clonotype was sampled from a young man in good health. The CDR3 sequence: CASSLVGQGPQETQYF. CDR3 sequence (DNA): TGTGCCAGCAGCTTAGTCGGACAGGGACCCCAAGAGACCCAGTACTTC.